This TCR beta chain was identified in a study of blood T cell repertoires in COVID-19. Study information: Donors in the United States, Italy and Spain gave samples during acute or convalescent COVID-19.

The germline V gene encodes CDR1 SGHVS and CDR2 FNYEAQ. J lost 2 bases, V lost 2 bases, and 4 bases had no gene match. This CDR3 contains 15 residues. Seattle participants joined during active infection and were tracked over time. Source study methods: Reference gene primer amplification gave estimated nucleated cell counts. TCRdb keeps only in-frame clones here, not all; method: immunoSEQ multiplex PCR. That table supplies the V and J calls and clone size; D and trimming were determined from the DNA. Of fewer than 200,000 clones in the sample, 81% were seen once. The V and J genes are TRBV7-6 and TRBJ2-5, with 8 positions matching TRBD1. Sequenced: peripheral blood. The clonotype was recovered from a woman aged 35 to 49 with COVID-19, enrolled during active disease. CDR3 DNA sequence: TGTGCCAGCAGCTTAACCGGGACAGGACAAGAGACCCAGTACTTC. It codes for CASSLTGTGQETQYF.